This T cell receptor beta chain was recovered during a study of a mutant IDH1 vaccine in newly diagnosed glioma. Study summary: The treated group averaged approximately 42 years old and was roughly 60% male, approximately 38% female.

With regard to this clone: The antigen is unknown.

Sequencing used immunoSEQ multiplex PCR; TCRdb keeps in-frame clones, though not all of them. The sample carries more than 25,000 clones, around 87% recorded once. Germline CDR1 is LGHNA and CDR2 is YSLEER. This CDR3 contains 17 residues. Deletions cut 0 bases from V and 4 bases from J, with 13 bases between. The sample's time point: week 5, during vaccination. Doses of 300 ug of mutant IDH1 20-mer peptide were given with topical imiquimod. This clonotype was obtained from a woman aged 40 to 50 with glioma. Some clones in this sample may be carry-over from other donors' samples. The sequences come from peripheral blood mononuclear cells (PBMCs), collected from a glioma patient whose treatment included an IDH1 peptide vaccine. This chain joins TRBV4-3 and TRBJ2-6; D is uncertain. CDR3 nucleotides: TGCGCCAGCAGCCAAGAAGCAGCCGAGCTAGGGGCCAACGTCCTGACTTTC. Translation gives CASSQEAAELGANVLTF.